A single sample gave rise to the 21 T cell receptor beta chains below, sequenced in a study of blood T cell repertoires in COVID-19 (dated by TCRdb to about 2020). Receptor amplification or capture employed the immunoSEQ multiplex PCR assay. TCRdb obtained this table from immuneACCESS and retained in-frame rearrangements with V and J assigned. These tables miss some clones; where compared with another copy, unresolved V genes account for less than half of the shortfall, and the remainder is unexplained. In all, the sample holds about 120,000 clones, and 70% to 85% of those were seen once. Just under 7.5% of the sample is held by the ten biggest clonotypes. Sequencing was performed on peripheral blood. Receptors were obtained from a man in his 70s with active or convalescent COVID-19.

J is TRBJ1-2 and V is TRBV5-4, with a weak D call TRBD1 (5 bases). Germline V gives CDR1 SGHNT, CDR2 YYREEE (reference sequence). Trimming left V 0 bases short and J 8 bases short, with 8 bases between. The CDR3 extends over 12 amino acids. In nucleotides, the CDR3 is TGTGCCAGCAGCTTGGCAGGGAACGGCTACACCTTC. Amino acids: CASSLAGNGYTF.

The rearrangement links TRBV11-2 to TRBJ1-4, with a possible D match to TRBD1 (5 bases). This CDR3 region has 15 residues. Germline loops: CDR1 SGHAT, CDR2 FQNNGV. With 3 bases removed from V and 5 bases from J, the gap between germline ends came to 13 bases. Here the CDR3 reads CASSLSGQGNEKLFF. CDR3 in DNA: TGTGCCAGCAGCTTGAGTGGGCAGGGCAATGAAAAACTGTTTTTT.

The rearrangement links TRBV29-1 to TRBJ2-1, with a weak D call TRBD2 (5 bases). This CDR3 is built from 14 residues. Per germline, CDR1 SQVTM and CDR2 ANQGSEA. Trimming removed 5 bases from V and 1 base from J, with 12 bases in between. The CDR3 DNA reads TGCAGCGTTAGGCCAGGACTTTCCTACAATGAGCAGTTCTTC. Protein: CSVRPGLSYNEQFF.

The CDR3 protein is CASSPQANTGELFF. The CDR3 DNA sequence: TGTGCCAGCAGTCCCCAGGCGAACACCGGGGAGCTGTTTTTT. V is TRBV6-2 or TRBV6-3 and J is TRBJ2-2; D remains unclear. V was trimmed by 5 bases and J by 0 bases, leaving 7 bases between them. From germline, CDR1 is MNHEY and CDR2 SVGEGT. The CDR3 length is 14 residues.

The CDR3 coding sequence is TGTGCCAGCAGCTTAGGACAGGGGTACACCGGGGAGCTGTTTTTT. Encoded protein: CASSLGQGYTGELFF. The rearrangement uses TRBV7-8 and TRBJ2-2; TRBD1 aligns across 8 bases. Trimming removed 1 base from V and 3 bases from J; junction bases left unmatched: 1. There are 15 residues in the CDR3. CDR1 SGHVS and CDR2 FQNEAQ come from the germline V gene.

The rearrangement links TRBV5-1 to TRBJ2-7; TRBD1 agrees at 7 bases. Germline CDR1 and CDR2: SGHRS and YFSETQ. The junction had 6 bases not matched to a gene; V was cut back by 3 bases and J by 6 bases. CDR3 size: 13 residues. CDR3 amino acids: CASSSGTAVEQYF. The DNA for the CDR3 is TGCGCCAGCAGCTCCGGGACAGCCGTCGAGCAGTACTTC.

The chain has TRBV7-2 and TRBJ1-2; 8 bases fit TRBD1. The CDR3 has 15 residues. Trimming cost V 5 bases and J 3 bases; bases outside gene matches: 8. Germline values: CDR1 SGHTA, CDR2 FQGNSA. The CDR3 nucleotides read TGTGCCAGCAGCACCCGGACAGGGCTGTACTATGGCTACACCTTC. Amino acid sequence: CASSTRTGLYYGYTF. Combining the CDR3 with reference TRBV7-2 and TRBJ1-2 gives the whole variable domain GAGVSQSPSNKVTEKGKDVELRCDPISGHTALYWYRQSLGQGLEFLIYFQGNSAPDKSGLPSDRFSAERTGGSVSTLTIQRTQQEDSAVYLCASSTRTGLYYGYTFGSGTRLTVV.

V and J are TRBV9 and TRBJ1-2; D gene ambiguous. Between the trimmed V and J ends, which lost 4 bases and 8 bases, there was a span of 18 bases. Germline assignment: CDR1 SGDLS and CDR2 YYNGEE. The CDR3 sequence is 14 residues long. The CDR3, as DNA: TGTGCCAGCAGCCCTCACTTGTCCGGGGAGGGCTACACCTTC. Encoded protein: CASSPHLSGEGYTF.

J is TRBJ1-2 and V is TRBV14, with D unresolved. The CDR3 consists of 14 residues. Deletions cut 1 base from V and 3 bases from J, with 9 bases between. CDR1 SGHDN and CDR2 FVKESK come from the germline V gene. In DNA form, the CDR3 reads TGTGCCAGCAGCCAAGCTGGGAGCTACTATGGCTACACCTTC. It encodes CASSQAGSYYGYTF. Filled out from reference TRBV14 and TRBJ1-2, the complete variable domain reads EAGVTQFPSHSVIEKGQTVTLRCDPISGHDNLYWYRRVMGKEIKFLLHFVKESKQDESGMPNNRFLAERTGGTYSTLKVQPAELEDSGVYFCASSQAGSYYGYTFGSGTRLTVV.

This chain joins TRBV6-6 and TRBJ2-3; 11 positions agree with TRBD2. With 2 bases clipped from V and 5 bases from J, the junction kept 6 bases outside the gene matches. The germline gives CDR1 MNHNY, CDR2 SVGAGI (reference sequence). The length of the CDR3 is 16 residues. The CDR3 spells CASSYGTSGSGDTQYF. The CDR3 DNA reads TGTGCCAGCAGTTACGGAACTAGCGGGAGCGGAGATACGCAGTATTTT.

The V and J genes are TRBV7-3 and TRBJ2-6, with D possibly TRBD1 on 5 matching bases. With 3 bases removed from V and 1 base from J, the gap between germline ends came to 10 bases. CDR1 and CDR2 (germline): SGHTA, FQGTGA. This CDR3 has 16 residues. The CDR3 coding sequence is TGTGCCAGCAGCTTCGGACAATTATCTGGGGCCAACGTCCTGACTTTC. Protein sequence: CASSFGQLSGANVLTF.

This chain joins TRBV12-3 or TRBV12-4 and TRBJ1-5, with D possibly being TRBD1 (5 bases). This CDR3 contains 13 residues. V lost 6 bases to trimming and J lost 7 bases, with 13 bases between them. CDR3 protein: CASRGGRIQPQHF. CDR3 DNA: TGTGCCAGCAGGGGGGGTCGTATCCAGCCCCAGCATTTT.

The chain employs TRBV25-1 and TRBJ1-4; TRBD1 aligns across 9 bases. The CDR3 runs 16 residues. The V gene end was trimmed by 5 bases and the J gene end by 6 bases; junction bases not matched to a gene: 10. Germline CDR1 reads MGHDK; CDR2 reads SYGVNS. The CDR3 region has the DNA TGTGCCAGCAGTCCCCCCCGACAGGGGGTTGATGAAAAACTGTTTTTT. Translating gives CASSPPRQGVDEKLFF.

The V gene is TRBV7-3, the J gene TRBJ2-3, with TRBD2 matching 7 bases. This CDR3 is built from 15 residues. Unmatched junction bases numbered 8, after V lost 8 bases and J lost 0 bases. The germline CDR1 and CDR2 sequences are SGHTA and FQGTGA. CDR3 residues: CASSRAGFSTDTQYF. The CDR3 DNA sequence: TGTGCCAGCTCTCGAGCGGGGTTTAGCACAGATACGCAGTATTTT.

The V and J genes are TRBV30 and TRBJ1-6, with unresolved D. V lost 4 bases and J 0 bases, leaving 16 bases between the germline ends. Looked up from germline, CDR1 is GTSNPN and CDR2 is SVGIG (reference sequence). This CDR3 is 17 amino acids long. The CDR3 sequence is CAWTRRGISSYNSPLHF. The CDR3 bases are TGTGCCTGGACGCGACGCGGGATCAGCTCCTATAATTCACCCCTCCACTTT.

The V gene is TRBV7-3, the J gene TRBJ2-1; 8 bases are a match to TRBD2. The CDR3 extends over 14 amino acids. Looked up from germline, CDR1 is SGHTA and CDR2 is FQGTGA. V lost 0 bases, J lost 6 bases, and 1 base stayed unmatched. The CDR3 protein is CASSLTSGANEQFF. CDR3 coding DNA: TGTGCCAGCAGCTTAACTAGCGGGGCCAATGAGCAGTTCTTC.

The chain has TRBV6-1 and TRBJ2-5; D is undetermined. V was pared by 5 bases and J by 5 bases, with 9 bases between. The V gene's germline CDR1 is MNHNS and CDR2 SASEGT. The CDR3 extends over 12 amino acids. The CDR3 DNA is TGTGCCAGCAGTAAACAAAAGGAGACCCAGTACTTC. It encodes CASSKQKETQYF.

The gene calls are TRBV6-6 and TRBJ1-1, with a possible D match to TRBD1 (6 bases). Germline V lookup: CDR1 MNHNY, CDR2 SVGAGI (reference sequence). The length of the CDR3 is 14 residues. Trimming left V 6 bases short and J 3 bases short, with 14 bases between. Here the CDR3 reads CASRKQGVDTEAFF. CDR3 in DNA: TGTGCCAGCAGGAAACAGGGAGTTGACACTGAAGCTTTCTTT.

The chain recombines TRBV6-5 with TRBJ2-3; D unresolved. This CDR3 has 14 residues. V shed 6 bases and J shed 4 bases, with 14 bases lying between them. Germline V gene lookup returns CDR1 MNHEY and CDR2 SVGAGI. The CDR3 spells CASSQTPGADTQYF. As DNA, the CDR3 is TGTGCCAGCAGCCAGACTCCTGGTGCAGATACGCAGTATTTT.

This clone was seen a few times. The chain is built from TRBV25-1 and TRBJ1-4; 9 positions agree with TRBD1. Germline CDR1 MGHDK, CDR2 SYGVNS. V was clipped by 5 bases and J by 0 bases; unmatched bases: 4. The CDR3 spans 16 residues. The CDR3 DNA reads TGTGCCAGCAGTTGGGGGACAGGGCCAACTAATGAAAAACTGTTTTTT. It yields the protein CASSWGTGPTNEKLFF.

This clone was seen a few times. This sequence joins TRBV25-1 and TRBJ2-7; 8 bases map to TRBD2. J lost 8 bases, V lost 6 bases, and 21 bases had no gene match. The CDR3 has 17 amino acids. Per germline, CDR1 MGHDK and CDR2 SYGVNS. CDR3 sequence reads: CASRDGRRTSTTLKQYF. The CDR3 region has the DNA TGTGCCAGCAGGGATGGGCGGAGGACTAGCACTACCTTGAAGCAGTACTTC.